These T cell receptor beta chains were read from a single sample in a study of blood T cell repertoires in COVID-19. The assay was immunoSEQ multiplex PCR, and TCRdb's table has in-frame clones only and misses some. The repertoire holds tens of thousands of clones, with approximately 88% as singletons. The sample taken for sequencing was peripheral blood. These receptors originate from a human donor in a cohort sampled during active COVID-19. Each CDR3 is given with its conserved first and last residue. The D gene is left open where the match is weak. Clone size appears in some rows only: once, few, many, or a class for an expanded clone.

j_gene | d_gene | v_gene | abundance | CDR3nt | CDR3aa
TRBJ1-2 | - | TRBV2 | - | TGTGCCAGCAACGAAAAGGAGGGAGGAGGTGGCTACACCTTC | CASNEKEGGGGYTF
TRBJ1-1 | - | TRBV9 | - | TGTGCCAGCAGCCCACTTACATCGGAGGAATGGAACACTGAAGCTTTCTTT | CASSPLTSEEWNTEAFF
TRBJ1-2 | - | TRBV5-6 | - | TGTGCCAGCAGCCCAGGTGGTGGCTACACCTTC | CASSPGGGYTF
TRBJ1-2 | TRBD1 | TRBV19 | - | TGTGCCAGTAGCCGACAGGGCCCTAACTATGGCTACACCTTC | CASSRQGPNYGYTF
TRBJ2-7 | - | TRBV25-1 | - | TGTGCCAGCAGCACCGGGTTTTTAGTAGTTGGCTCCTACGAGCAGTACTTC | CASSTGFLVVGSYEQYF
TRBJ1-3 | TRBD1 | TRBV6-5 | few | TGTGCCAGCAGTTACTCCAGCAGGGGGTCTGGAAACACCATATATTTT | CASSYSSRGSGNTIYF
TRBJ1-3 | - | TRBV3-1/TRBV3-2 | - | TGTGCCAGCAGCCGGACCTCAGGGGGAAACACCATATATTTT | CASSRTSGGNTIYF
TRBJ1-2 | TRBD1 | TRBV13 | - | TGTGCCAGCAGCTCGGGCGGGACAGCCTATGGCTACACCTTC | CASSSGGTAYGYTF
TRBJ2-7 | - | TRBV7-9 | - | TGTGCCAGCAGCTCCCGTTTCGGGTGGGACGAGCAGTACTTC | CASSSRFGWDEQYF
TRBJ1-2 | TRBD1 | TRBV5-1 | - | TGCGCCAGCAGCCTAGGACAGGCAGTAGGTGGCTACACCTTC | CASSLGQAVGGYTF
TRBJ1-1 | - | TRBV13 | - | TGTGCCAGCAGCTTAAAGGGACAGAACACTGAAGCTTTCTTT | CASSLKGQNTEAFF
TRBJ2-6 | - | TRBV29-1 | - | TGCAGCGTTGGGACAACCTCTGGGGCCAACGTCCTGACTTTC | CSVGTTSGANVLTF
TRBJ1-2 | TRBD1 | TRBV6-5 | - | TGTGCCAGCAGTTACTCGGGGACCAGGGGGGTTTATGGCTACACCTTC | CASSYSGTRGVYGYTF
TRBJ1-1 | - | TRBV2 | once | TGTGCCAGCCGACAGGAGAACACTGAAGCTTTCTTT | CASRQENTEAFF
TRBJ1-5 | - | TRBV28 | - | TGTGCCAGCAGTTTATCCCTGTTGCTAGCGAATGGTCAGCCCCAGCATTTT | CASSLSLLLANGQPQHF